Below are 22 T cell receptor beta chains sequenced from a single sample in a study of cytomegalovirus exposure and HLA in healthy donors. Both 60 Vbeta primers and 13 Jbeta primers went into the PCR. Sequencing was performed with immunoSEQ multiplex PCR; in TCRdb, only in-frame clones are kept and a portion is missing. The table includes around 250,000 clones, 81% detected once. The sample taken for sequencing was PBMCs. The receptors were sampled from a woman in her sixties in good health and CMV-seropositive.

The chain uses TRBV2 and TRBJ1-2; TRBD1 might be the D (5 bases). Looked up from germline, CDR1 is SNHLY and CDR2 is FYNNEI. The CDR3 has 15 amino acids. V gave up 2 bases and J gave up 4 bases, with 14 bases separating them. CDR3 residues: CASSESLGQSYGYTF. CDR3 DNA: TGTGCCAGCAGTGAAAGCCTCGGACAAAGCTATGGCTACACCTTC.

The CDR3 nucleotides read TGTGCCAGCAGCGTAGGGGGACAGGACGGCTACGAGCAGTACTTC. It is translated as CASSVGGQDGYEQYF. The chain uses TRBV9 and TRBJ2-7, with 8 bases identical to TRBD1. V shed 0 bases, J shed 3 bases, and the junction held 5 bases outside the gene matches. Germline V gene lookup returns CDR1 SGDLS and CDR2 YYNGEE. This CDR3 contains 15 residues.

V and J are TRBV19 and TRBJ1-5, with D unclear. Germline V gene lookup returns CDR1 LNHDA and CDR2 SQIVND (reference sequence). CDR3 size: 16 residues. Trimming shortened V by 9 bases and J by 2 bases, and 20 bases separated the two germline ends. Here the CDR3 DNA reads TGTGCCAGCCTCTCTTTGGAGGAATTCGGCAATCAGCCCCAGCATTTT. Residues: CASLSLEEFGNQPQHF.

The rearrangement links TRBV6-4 to TRBJ2-1; TRBD2 is a possible D gene (6 bases). Deletions cut 8 bases from V and 2 bases from J, with 19 bases between. Germline lookup yields CDR1 MRHNA and CDR2 SNTAGT. The CDR3 covers 16 residues. Here the CDR3 DNA reads TGTGCCAGCCGAGGGACGACTTTAGCGGCCTACAATGAGCAGTTCTTC. Its translation: CASRGTTLAAYNEQFF.

In its sample, this clone was seen once. This chain uses TRBV9 with TRBJ2-6; the D gene is possibly TRBD1 (5 bases). CDR1 and CDR2 (germline): SGDLS, YYNGEE. The CDR3 covers 16 residues. With 2 bases removed from V and 2 bases from J, the gap between germline ends came to 11 bases. CDR3 in amino acids: CASSVGQATGANVLTF. CDR3 coding DNA: TGTGCCAGCAGCGTGGGGCAGGCCACTGGGGCCAACGTCCTGACTTTC.

The chain combines TRBV4-1 with TRBJ2-7; possibly TRBD1 for D (5 bases). Germline CDR1 reads MGHRA; CDR2 reads YSYEKL. The CDR3 is 16 amino acids. V lost 1 base, J lost 5 bases, and 18 bases lay in between. The CDR3 coding sequence is TGCGCCAGCAGCCAAGTGGGTCGCAGGGTTGCTGACGAGCAGTACTTC. Translation gives CASSQVGRRVADEQYF.

The gene calls are TRBV5-1 and TRBJ1-5, with a tentative D call TRBD1 (6 bases). This CDR3 is built from 13 residues. V lost 1 base, J lost 7 bases, and 9 bases lay in between. Germline values: CDR1 SGHRS, CDR2 YFSETQ. This chain's CDR3 is CASSLNREQPQHF. The DNA of the CDR3 is TGCGCCAGCAGCTTGAACAGGGAGCAGCCCCAGCATTTT.

This chain joins TRBV6-5 and TRBJ1-2, with no clear D. The CDR3 covers 13 residues. The V end was cut by 2 bases, the J end by 6 bases, with 10 bases between. Per germline, CDR1 MNHEY and CDR2 SVGAGI. CDR3 DNA sequence: TGTGCCAGCAGTTACGGGCAGACCCATGGCTACACCTTC. Protein product: CASSYGQTHGYTF.

The rearrangement links TRBV18 to TRBJ2-3, with D possibly matching TRBD2 (5 bases). Germline V gene data show CDR1 as KGHSH and CDR2 as LQKENI. Between the trimmed V and J ends, which lost 11 bases and 0 bases, there was a span of 15 bases. The CDR3 spans 14 residues. The CDR3 DNA follows: TGTGCCGGGTCTAGCAATTCTAGCACAGATACGCAGTATTTT. Its protein product is CAGSSNSSTDTQYF. Together with reference TRBV18 and TRBJ2-3, the CDR3 gives the full variable domain: NAGVMQNPRHLVRRRGQEARLRCSPMKGHSHVYWYRQLPEEGLKFMVYLQKENIIDESGMPKERFSAEFPKEGPSILRIQQVVRGDSAAYFCAGSSNSSTDTQYFGPGTRLTVL.

This sequence joins TRBV5-5 and TRBJ2-1; D is unresolved. The germline V gene has CDR1 SGHKS and CDR2 YYEKEE (reference sequence). The CDR3 loop spans 15 amino acids. Trimming cost V 4 bases and J 0 bases, with 11 bases left between them. CDR3 loop: CASSAGLSSYNEQFF. For the CDR3, the DNA is TGTGCCAGCAGCGCCGGGTTAAGCTCCTACAATGAGCAGTTCTTC.

The DNA of the CDR3 is TGTGCCAGCCCTCAACTCAAAGAGACCCAGTACTTC. It is translated as CASPQLKETQYF. V gene TRBV27 combines with J gene TRBJ2-5; D is uncertain. Trimming took off 8 bases at V and 3 bases at J, with 10 bases between the two ends. The germline V gene encodes CDR1 MNHEY and CDR2 SMNVEV (reference sequence). This CDR3 spans 12 amino acids.

The chain recombines TRBV5-1 with TRBJ2-1; D might be TRBD1 (6 bases). The germline gives CDR1 SGHRS, CDR2 YFSETQ. This CDR3 contains 15 residues. V lost 4 bases and J 0 bases, leaving 11 bases between the germline ends. In nucleotides, the CDR3 is TGCGCCAGCAGCAAGACAGGAGACTCCTACAATGAGCAGTTCTTC. It is translated as CASSKTGDSYNEQFF.

The chain joins TRBV19 to TRBJ1-4, with D perhaps TRBD1 (5 bases). Trimming left V 4 bases short and J 0 bases short, with 15 bases between. The germline gives CDR1 LNHDA, CDR2 SQIVND (reference sequence). The CDR3 contains 17 residues. In DNA, the CDR3 is TGTGCCAGTAGTACTATCCTCGACAGTGCAACTAATGAAAAACTGTTTTTT. Translation: CASSTILDSATNEKLFF.

The V gene is TRBV5-1, the J gene TRBJ2-5, with D perhaps matching TRBD2 (5 bases). The CDR3 runs to 15 residues. Germline CDR1 reads SGHRS; CDR2 reads YFSETQ. V was clipped by 5 bases and J by 2 bases, with 16 bases between them. The CDR3 DNA reads TGCGCCAGCAGTGCGTTAGGGAGCGAACAAGAGACCCAGTACTTC. This translates into CASSALGSEQETQYF.

This clone has just a few counts. The CDR3 DNA reads TGTGCCAGCAGCGTAGGGCAGGGAACCGGCTATGGCTACACCTTC. Translated, it gives CASSVGQGTGYGYTF. The chain employs TRBV9 and TRBJ1-2, with D possibly matching TRBD1 (5 bases). The CDR3 has 15 amino acids. CDR1 is SGDLS, CDR2 YYNGEE, per germline. V lost 0 bases to trimming and J lost 4 bases, with 13 bases between them.

V is TRBV9 and J is TRBJ2-1; 7 bases match TRBD2. Germline loops: CDR1 SGDLS, CDR2 YYNGEE. The CDR3 contains 15 residues. V lost 4 bases to trimming and J lost 9 bases; unmatched junction nucleotides: 13. The CDR3 DNA sequence: TGTGCCAGCAGCCTTCGGGATTGGGGGGGGGTTGAGCAGTTCTTC. Protein: CASSLRDWGGVEQFF.

The chain has TRBV15 and TRBJ2-1; D may be TRBD2 (5 bases). Germline CDR1 reads LNHNV; CDR2 reads YYDKDF (reference sequence). The CDR3 spans 14 residues. Trimming left V 1 base short and J 5 bases short, with 9 bases between. CDR3 DNA sequence: TGTGCCACCAGCAGAGGCGGGTCGGACAATGAGCAGTTCTTC. This translates into CATSRGGSDNEQFF.

This chain joins TRBV2 and TRBJ1-3; maybe TRBD1 (6 bases). Germline CDR1 reads SNHLY; CDR2 reads FYNNEI. V lost 5 bases to trimming and J lost 3 bases, with 8 bases between them. CDR3 length: 13 residues. Here the CDR3 DNA reads TGTGCCAGCAGTCAGGACAGTGGAAACACCATATATTTT. The encoded protein is CASSQDSGNTIYF.

The CDR3 reads CASSFRRTSGNNEQFF. The CDR3 coding sequence is TGTGCCAGTAGTTTCAGACGGACTAGCGGGAACAATGAGCAGTTCTTC. This chain links TRBV19 with TRBJ2-1; 12 bases map to TRBD2. The CDR3 extends over 16 amino acids. Unmatched junction bases numbered 7, after V lost 5 bases and J lost 5 bases. CDR1 is LNHDA and CDR2 is SQIVND in the germline V gene (reference sequence).

This clone was observed a single time. The chain carries TRBV7-9 and TRBJ1-1; D is perhaps TRBD1 (5 bases). The germline V and J ends were trimmed by 3 bases and 4 bases, with 15 bases remaining between them. Germline lookup yields CDR1 SEHNR and CDR2 FQNEAQ (reference sequence). This CDR3 contains 15 residues. The CDR3: CASSFPRGIITEAFF. In DNA, the CDR3 is TGTGCCAGCAGCTTCCCGCGGGGGATTATCACTGAAGCTTTCTTT.

The chain's CDR3 is CASSQDRGSGTDTQYF. The CDR3 coding sequence is TGTGCCAGCAGCCAAGATCGGGGTAGCGGCACAGATACGCAGTATTTT. The V call is TRBV4-2, the J call TRBJ2-3; a possible D gene is TRBD2 (5 bases). V shed 0 bases and J shed 1 base, with 11 bases lying between them. Germline-derived CDR1 and CDR2 are LGHNA and YNFKEQ. The CDR3 is 16 residues long.

The chain recombines TRBV13 with TRBJ2-1; 10 positions match TRBD2. Germline assignment: CDR1 PRHDT and CDR2 FYEKMQ (reference sequence). The CDR3 has 17 residues. The V and J ends lost 4 bases and 1 base, in that order; junction bases with no gene match: 7. The CDR3 coding sequence is TGTGCCAGCAGCTCACTAGCGACTAGCGGGTCCTACAATGAGCAGTTCTTC. It encodes CASSSLATSGSYNEQFF.